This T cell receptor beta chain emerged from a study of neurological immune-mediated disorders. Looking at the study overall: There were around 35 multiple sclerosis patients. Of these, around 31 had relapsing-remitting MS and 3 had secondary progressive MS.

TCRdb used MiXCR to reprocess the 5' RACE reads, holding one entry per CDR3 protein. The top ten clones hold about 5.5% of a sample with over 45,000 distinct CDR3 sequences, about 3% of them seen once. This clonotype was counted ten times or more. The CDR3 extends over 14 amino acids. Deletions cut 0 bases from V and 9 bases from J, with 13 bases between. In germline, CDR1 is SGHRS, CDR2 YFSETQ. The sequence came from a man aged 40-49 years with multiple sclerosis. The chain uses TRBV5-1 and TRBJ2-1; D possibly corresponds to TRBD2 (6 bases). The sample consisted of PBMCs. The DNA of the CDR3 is TGCGCCAGCAGCTTGGACCCAATGGGGGGTGAGCAGTTCTTC. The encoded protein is CASSLDPMGGEQFF. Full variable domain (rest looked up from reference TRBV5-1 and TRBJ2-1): KAGVTQTPRYLIKTRGQQVTLSCSPISGHRSVSWYQQTPGQGLQFLFEYFSETQRNKGNFPGRFSGRQFSNSRSEMNVSTLELGDSALYLCASSLDPMGGEQFFGPGTRLTVL.